This T cell receptor (beta chain) was profiled in a study of T-cell memory formation after mild COVID-19. With 7 bases removed from V and 0 bases from J, the gap between germline ends came to 20 bases. In germline, CDR1 is SGHVS, CDR2 FNYEAQ. This CDR3 is 17 amino acids long. TCRdb called the 5' RACE reads again in MiXCR, with one record for every CDR3 protein. The sample carries 350,000 to 400,000 distinct CDR3 sequences, roughly 21% recorded once. This rearrangement joins TRBV7-6 to TRBJ2-3; TRBD2 is a possible D gene (5 bases). The sequencing sample was made of PBMCs or a T cell subset sorted from them (not recorded which). The sequence was obtained from an adult woman who had mild COVID-19 (a few samples of this study predate the infection). Cell type and time point are not known. The CDR3 loop reads CASTKEGGRPSTDTQYF. DNA of the CDR3: TGTGCCAGCACCAAAGAAGGAGGCCGCCCCAGCACAGATACGCAGTATTTT.